This T cell receptor beta chain comes out of a study of T cells expressing NK-cell markers (dated by TCRdb to 2019 to 2021). With respect to the entire study: Three sorted T-cell subsets (CD3+CD56+NKG2C+, CD3+CD56+NKG2C- and CD3+CD56-NKG2C+) from several donors had their TCR beta-chain repertoires profiled. Among the eight sequenced donors, only one was HCMV-seronegative, while the other seven were HCMV-seropositive. The eight sequenced donors were randomly selected healthy volunteers, three men and five women. Sequencing of the libraries produced 2 x 150 bp reads on Illumina HiSeq 2000/2500, MiSeq or NextSeq. General study outcomes and caveats: Those dominant clonotypes were again the most abundant among CD3+CD56-NKG2C+ cells in several donors, at about 25-65%. Whether the expanded NKG2C-expressing T cell clones were specific for HCMV antigens remained unclear. For several donors, the dominant CD3+CD56+NKG2C+ clonotypes were among the top 10 CD8+ clonotypes and accounted for about 1.0-7.5% of CD8+ T cells.

A commercial ELISA kit detecting HCMV-specific IgG in serum was used to determine HCMV serostatus. Peripheral blood mononuclear cells were isolated from blood by Ficoll density gradient centrifugation. TCRdb names Illumina HiSeq 2000 as the instrument used. TCR beta cDNA libraries were prepared using 5'RACE template switching, which introduced a universal primer site and unique molecular identifiers. Priming for cDNA synthesis came from the TCR beta constant segment, and two successive PCR amplification steps followed. In the original analysis: Reads were demultiplexed and grouped by UMI with MIGEC, and clonotypes were assembled and quantified with MiTCR. Only TCR cDNA sequences supported by at least two reads were kept to exclude erroneous sequences. Downstream repertoire analysis used the tcR package, and clonotypes were matched across fractions by CDR3 nucleotide sequence plus V segment. VDJmatch was used to annotate antigen specificity against VDJdb, with one amino acid substitution allowed in CDR3. The reads were reprocessed in TCRdb, with one entry per CDR3 protein sequence and no accompanying DNA. The V and J calls come from TCRdb's annotation, not from the publication. The sample's records list 500,000 to 700,000 distinct CDR3 sequences. Clones ranked in the top ten supply roughly 3.4% of the sample.

According to the germline V gene, CDR1 reads LGHNA and CDR2 reads YSLEER. The CDR3 holds 16 amino acids from the cysteine to the phenylalanine. DNA is not on record. Of note for this clonotype: Its antigen is unknown.

The source material was blood T cells: a sorted CD56 or NKG2C T cell subset, CD4+ or CD8+ T cells, or bulk PBMC T cells (not recorded which). This TCR was sampled from a man younger than 35 in good health. Donor details come from another sample of the same person, matched by shared clones. The sequence joins TRBV4-3 to TRBJ2-1; TCRdb reports TRBD2, a call that lacks DNA to check it against. This receptor has the CDR3 CASSQALLAGNNEQFF.